This is a list of T cell receptor beta chains from one sample in a study of blood T cell repertoires in COVID-19. Sequencing was performed with immunoSEQ multiplex PCR; in TCRdb, only in-frame clones are kept and a portion is missing. The top ten clones hold about 4% of a sample with some 130,000 clones, roughly 90% of them seen once. What was sequenced was peripheral blood. The receptors shown here come from a man aged 50-60 years with active COVID-19. CDR3s include the opening cysteine and the closing phenylalanine or tryptophan.

v_call	j_call	cdr3_aa
TRBV3-1/TRBV3-2	TRBJ2-3	CASSQGLMSDTQYF
TRBV13	TRBJ2-3	CASSPLADRATDTQYF
TRBV2	TRBJ2-1	CASTFGTSGIYEQFF
TRBV15	TRBJ2-3	CATSRDARTTDTQYF
TRBV4-2	TRBJ1-4	CASSQDAPRRNEKLFF
TRBV20-1	TRBJ1-2	CSADRRYTF
TRBV5-4	TRBJ2-1	CASTRDYRTLNEQFF
TRBV5-1	TRBJ2-3	CASSLDNTDTQYF
TRBV6-5	TRBJ2-7	CASRQNSYEQYF
TRBV5-1	TRBJ1-2	CASSPARVPNYGYTF
TRBV29-1	TRBJ1-2	CSVDEEARDYGYTF
TRBV7-2	TRBJ1-5	CASSLDVGVNQPQHF
TRBV6-1	TRBJ2-2	CASSEAVSGGITGELFF
TRBV5-4	TRBJ2-1	CASSLRTGGGYNEQFF
TRBV6-5	TRBJ2-5	CASTRNRGTQETQYF
TRBV9	TRBJ2-2	CASSVYLEPGELFF
TRBV9	TRBJ2-1	CASSNLAGTYNEQFF
TRBV5-4	TRBJ2-1	CASIPSGSSYNEQFF
TRBV12-3/TRBV12-4	TRBJ2-2	CASSPRYTGELFF
TRBV2	TRBJ1-4	CASSSGTVLFF
TRBV4-2	TRBJ2-3	CASSQKGLAGPSTDTQYF
TRBV11-2	TRBJ2-7	CASSLDVSGGYEQYF
TRBV5-4	TRBJ2-1	CASSPGQGGRDEQFF
TRBV20-1	TRBJ1-1	CSASMGRDTEAFF
TRBV11-2	TRBJ1-1	CASSSNFGRANTEAFF
TRBV4-1	TRBJ2-1	CASSQTPTSGGASEQFF
TRBV7-8	TRBJ1-6	CASSPRAGGHSPLHF